These 6 T cell receptor beta chains were sequenced from one sample in a study of T cell changes during pregnancy in multiple sclerosis. The repertoire was sequenced with immunoSEQ multiplex PCR; TCRdb's copy has only in-frame clones and lacks some. The table lists fewer than 65,000 clones, about 88% of them singletons. Here the sequenced sample was peripheral blood, taken in the first trimester of pregnancy. These receptors originate from a female donor in good health, enrolled as a control in a pregnancy study.

V gene TRBV7-3 combines with J gene TRBJ1-1, with D maybe TRBD1 (6 bases). Trimming shortened V by 7 bases and J by 4 bases, and 16 bases separated the two germline ends. CDR3 length equals 14 residues. Germline-derived CDR1 and CDR2 are SGHTA and FQGTGA. The CDR3 DNA is TGTGCCAGCACCGTCAGGGGCGGGGGCACTGAAGCTTTCTTT. Translated, it gives CASTVRGGGTEAFF.

This clone was seen a few times. V gene TRBV6-4 combines with J gene TRBJ2-2, with 10 bases lining up with TRBD2. This CDR3 has 14 amino acids. Germline V lookup: CDR1 MRHNA, CDR2 SNTAGT. V trimming: 2 bases; J trimming: 6 bases; junction bases outside the gene matches: 0. CDR3 sequence reads: CASSDGTSAGELFF. The CDR3 DNA is TGTGCCAGCAGTGACGGGACTAGCGCCGGGGAGCTGTTTTTT.

The chain joins TRBV28 to TRBJ1-2; D ambiguous. This CDR3 has 15 residues. V was cut by 2 bases and J by 1 base, with 11 bases left in between. Germline values: CDR1 MDHEN, CDR2 SYDVKM. The CDR3 region is CASSLSQAINYGYTF. The CDR3 DNA reads TGTGCCAGCAGTTTAAGTCAGGCGATTAACTATGGCTACACCTTC.

J is TRBJ2-1 and V is TRBV6-6; tentatively, D is TRBD2 (6 bases). V was pared by 6 bases and J by 7 bases, with 10 bases between. The CDR3 is made up of 12 amino acids. Germline CDR1 and CDR2: MNHNY and SVGAGI (reference sequence). The CDR3 nucleotides read TGTGCCAGCAGCCAGGGAGGTAATGAGCAGTTCTTC. This sequence encodes CASSQGGNEQFF.

CDR3 DNA sequence: TGTGCCAGCAGCCTGGGGAGGAGATGGGGCACCTACGAGCAGTACTTC. Translation gives CASSLGRRWGTYEQYF. The gene calls are TRBV7-2 and TRBJ2-7; TRBD2 might be the D (6 bases). V lost 5 bases to trimming and J lost 2 bases, with 19 bases between them. The CDR3 covers 16 residues. The germline V gene encodes CDR1 SGHTA and CDR2 FQGNSA.

J is TRBJ2-2 and V is TRBV19; TRBD2 agrees at 7 bases. V shed 3 bases, J shed 2 bases, and the junction held 12 bases outside the gene matches. CDR1 and CDR2 (germline): LNHDA, SQIVND (reference sequence). The CDR3 contains 18 residues. The CDR3 sequence: CASSIRSWWEGNTGELFF. CDR3 coding DNA: TGTGCCAGTAGTATCAGAAGCTGGTGGGAGGGTAACACCGGGGAGCTGTTTTTT.